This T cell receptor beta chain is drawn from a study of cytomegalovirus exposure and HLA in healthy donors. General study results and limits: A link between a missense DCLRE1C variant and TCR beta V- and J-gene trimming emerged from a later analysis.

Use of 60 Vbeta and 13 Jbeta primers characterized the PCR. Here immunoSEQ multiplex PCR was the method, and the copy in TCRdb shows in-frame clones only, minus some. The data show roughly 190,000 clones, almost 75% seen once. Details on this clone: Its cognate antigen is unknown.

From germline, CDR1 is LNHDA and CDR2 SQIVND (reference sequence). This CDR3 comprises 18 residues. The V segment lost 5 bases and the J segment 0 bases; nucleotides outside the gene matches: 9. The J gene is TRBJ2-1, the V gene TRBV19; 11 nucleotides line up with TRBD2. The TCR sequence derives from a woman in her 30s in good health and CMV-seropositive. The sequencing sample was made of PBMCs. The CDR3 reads CASSGGLAVLSSYNEQFF. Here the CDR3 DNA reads TGTGCCAGTAGTGGGGGACTAGCGGTTCTGAGCTCCTACAATGAGCAGTTCTTC. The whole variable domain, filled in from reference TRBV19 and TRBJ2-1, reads DGGITQSPKYLFRKEGQNVTLSCEQNLNHDAMYWYRQDPGQGLRLIYYSQIVNDFQKGDIAEGYSVSREKKESFPLTVTSAQKNPTAFYLCASSGGLAVLSSYNEQFFGPGTRLTVL.